This T cell receptor beta chain appears in the sequencing data of a study of Ad26.COV2.S vaccination and SARS-CoV-2 variants (dated by TCRdb to 2020 to 2023). Context from the whole study: Donors in the vaccine arm were drawn from COV1001, a multicentre, randomized, double-blind, placebo-controlled phase I-IIa trial testing Ad26.COV2.S in healthy adults. Ad26.COV2.S was administered intramuscularly at a dose of 5x10^10 or 1x10^11 viral particles, either as one shot or as two shots given 56 days apart. Sequencing of the TCRbeta repertoire served to evaluate the specificity and breadth of SARS-CoV-2-reactive T cell receptors following Ad26.COV2.S vaccination. The TCR-sequenced set comprised approximately 32 samples: around 20 Ad26.COV2.S vaccine recipients, 5 placebo recipients and 8 SARS-CoV-2 convalescent individuals. Participants in the trial were split at random into five groups of five each, receiving low-dose or high-dose Ad26.COV2.S once or twice, or else placebo on both occasions. Throughout the experiments and outcome assessment, investigators stayed blinded to trial group allocation.

As for this clone: This receptor's antigen is unknown. Base qualities are not provided; no much larger clone lies one nucleotide away.

Interpreted using the paper, the treatment or condition label stands for: roughly 19 received Ad26.COV2.S at low or high dose, single or two shots; about five received placebo; per-sample allocation not given. For vaccine and placebo recipients, repertoires were sequenced using samples collected on day 63 after the first injection. Cohort 1b enrolled roughly 25 adults aged 18-55 years at a single site in Boston, USA, between 29 July and 7 August 2020. As a vaccine, Ad26.COV2.S was a replication-incompetent adenovirus type 26 vector that expressed a prefusion-stabilized SARS-CoV-2 spike protein derived from the original Wuhan strain. TCRbeta CDR3 regions were sequenced with the immunoSEQ Assay. After extraction, genomic DNA underwent amplification by bias-controlled multiplex PCR, followed by high-throughput sequencing. As for the authors' bioinformatics: To quantify the absolute abundance of each unique TCRbeta CDR3 region, sequences were collapsed and filtered. T cell fraction was estimated by normalizing TCRbeta template counts to usable DNA, with usable DNA measured through amplification of reference genes found in all nucleated cells. Repertoire TCRs were annotated as SARS-CoV-2-specific when V gene, CDR3 amino acid sequence and J gene were exactly matched to a known reactive TCR set. The reference SARS-CoV-2 TCR set came from MIRA and was filtered for enrichment in COVID-19-positive ImmuneCODE repertoires, removing public or cross-reactive TCRs. Using the MIRA antigens, annotated TCRs were further analysed by specific ORF or by position within an ORF. Depth was the summed frequency of annotated unique rearrangements, while breadth was defined as annotated unique rearrangements over total unique productive rearrangements. TCR breadth was compared between groups using two-sided Wilcoxon rank-sum tests. Drawn from immuneACCESS, this table holds only the in-frame rearrangements with V and J called that TCRdb kept. Clones are partly lost; checked studies trace under half to an unresolved V gene and leave the rest unexplained. Clone size and the V and J calls come from that table; the DNA yielded D and trimming. This sample comprises around 250,000 clones, 87% of them detected only once. Jointly, the top ten make up less than 3.5% of the sample.

Paper-wide results and their limitations: According to the authors, total T cell responses may have been underestimated by the TCR breadth and depth analyses. Substantial breadth of spike-specific CD8+ and CD4+ T cell responses was reported after vaccination. The study lacked the statistical power to compare responses across vaccine doses or regimens. Comparable non-spike TCR breadth was observed between vaccine and placebo recipients, consistent with only spike being contained in the vaccine. Compared with placebo recipients, Ad26.COV2.S recipients showed higher spike-specific TCR breadth (P = 0.0014).

Counted from cysteine to phenylalanine, this CDR3 has 15 amino acids. The retained sequence is limited to the CDR3, 45 bases, with the frame set at the first base. Trimming at the junction amounts to 4 bases on V and 5 bases on J, and the germline ends lie 17 bases apart. CDR1 and CDR2, per the germline V gene, are MNHEY and SVGEGT. The chain joins TRBV6-2 or TRBV6-3 to TRBJ2-5, with the D gene too uncertain to name. The clonotype originates from a person aged 18-65 years who received the Ad26.COV2.S COVID-19 vaccine or a placebo. Sequencing used peripheral blood, obtained in a trial of Ad26.COV2.S vaccine versus placebo. The DNA sequence is as follows: TGTGCCAGCAGTTCTTTAGGTGGCTCCATGGAGACCCAGTACTTC. This translates into CASSSLGGSMETQYF.